These 32 T cell receptor beta chains came from one sample sequenced in a study of beta chain features in type 1 diabetes. Reverse transcribing all isolated RNA meant expressed TCRB transcripts were sequenced. Clones were sequenced by immunoSEQ multiplex PCR, and TCRdb holds only the in-frame ones, with some missing. Here the sample spans hundreds of thousands of clones, around 16% being singletons. The sample comprised naive CD4+ T cells from blood. The source of these receptors is a young man in good health.

This clone has more than one count but fewer than ten. The V gene is TRBV29-1, the J gene TRBJ1-1; D is unclear. The CDR3 runs 11 residues. Germline assignment: CDR1 SQVTM and CDR2 ANQGSEA. V lost 5 bases and J lost 1, with 5 bases in between. CDR3: CSVRRNTEAFF. The DNA for the CDR3 is TGCAGCGTTCGCAGGAACACTGAAGCTTTCTTT.

The chain has TRBV5-1 and TRBJ1-1; 7 bases line up with TRBD1. The J segment lost 3 bases and the V segment lost 4 bases, leaving 3 bases of the junction unmatched. The CDR3 length is 13 residues. From germline, CDR1 is SGHRS and CDR2 YFSETQ. The CDR3 nucleotides are TGCGCCAGCAGCCAAGACAGGGACACTGAAGCTTTCTTT. Translation gives CASSQDRDTEAFF.

This chain uses TRBV4-2 with TRBJ2-1; no clear D. With 1 base removed from V and 1 base from J, the gap between germline ends came to 8 bases. This CDR3 is built from 15 residues. Germline values: CDR1 LGHNA, CDR2 YNFKEQ. CDR3 in DNA: TGTGCCAGCAGCCAAGGTCTCCAGTCCTACAATGAGCAGTTCTTC. Protein: CASSQGLQSYNEQFF.

The chain links TRBV5-8 to TRBJ1-2; the D gene is possibly TRBD1 (5 bases). The germline V gene has CDR1 SGHTS and CDR2 YDEGEE. CDR3 length: 14 amino acids. Trimming cost V 1 base and J 2 bases, with 9 bases left between them. The CDR3 is CASSLKGSNYGYTF. The CDR3 nucleotides read TGTGCCAGCAGCTTGAAGGGGTCCAACTATGGCTACACCTTC.

This clone was counted a few times. This chain uses TRBV2 with TRBJ1-6; TRBD1 aligns across 10 bases. The junction had 6 bases not matched to a gene; V was cut back by 10 bases and J by 9 bases. Per germline, CDR1 SNHLY and CDR2 FYNNEI. CDR3 length: 13 residues. The CDR3 sequence: CATRTGGSSPLHF. The CDR3 coding sequence is TGTGCCACTCGGACAGGGGGTAGTTCACCCCTCCACTTT.

The chain uses TRBV30 and TRBJ2-7; D possibly uses TRBD1 or TRBD2 (5 bases each). The V gene's germline CDR1 is GTSNPN and CDR2 SVGIG (reference sequence). Trimming pared 2 bases from V and 7 bases from J, leaving 18 bases between. The CDR3 totals 14 residues. The CDR3 is CAWSWGILSGEQYF. CDR3 in DNA: TGTGCCTGGAGTTGGGGGATCCTTTCGGGGGAGCAGTACTTC.

This clone has only a few counts. The gene calls are TRBV28 and TRBJ2-7; 8 bases map to TRBD2. The CDR3 is made up of 13 amino acids. Germline V gene lookup returns CDR1 MDHEN and CDR2 SYDVKM. The trim removed 7 bases at V and 5 bases at J, leaving 7 bases unmatched. The CDR3 here is CASIPPGRDEQYF. The CDR3 region has the DNA TGTGCCAGCATCCCACCCGGGAGGGACGAGCAGTACTTC. The complete variable domain, with remaining parts taken from reference TRBV28 and TRBJ2-7, reads DVKVTQSSRYLVKRTGEKVFLECVQDMDHENMFWYRQDPGLGLRLIYFSYDVKMKEKGDIPEGYSVSREKKERFSLILESASTNQTSMYLCASIPPGRDEQYFGPGTRLTVT.

This clone was found a few times. The chain employs TRBV5-4 and TRBJ2-7; D possibly corresponds to TRBD2 (5 bases). Trimming cost V 0 bases and J 4 bases, with 8 bases left between them. The length of the CDR3 is 13 residues. Germline V gives CDR1 SGHNT, CDR2 YYREEE (reference sequence). The CDR3 DNA follows: TGTGCCAGCAGCTTGGACGGGGTTTACGAGCAGTACTTC. Protein: CASSLDGVYEQYF.

This clone appeared a few times. CDR3 in DNA: TGTGCCAGCAGCTTAGACAGGAAAGGAGCTTTCTTT. Amino acids: CASSLDRKGAFF. J is TRBJ1-1 and V is TRBV11-2, with D unresolved. This CDR3 contains 12 residues. Per the germline V gene, CDR1 is SGHAT and CDR2 is FQNNGV. The ends were cut back, 0 bases at V and 10 bases at J, with 9 bases in the middle.

This chain connects TRBV4-1 to TRBJ1-1; D is possibly TRBD1 (5 bases). The germline gives CDR1 MGHRA, CDR2 YSYEKL. The V end lost 1 base, the J end lost 7 bases, and 10 bases lay between the germline ends. The CDR3 consists of 13 residues. The CDR3 DNA is TGCGCCAGCAGCCAAGTTGTAAGGGGTGAAGCTTTCTTT. Translated, it gives CASSQVVRGEAFF.

The V call is TRBV7-2, the J call TRBJ1-2; D possibly corresponds to TRBD1 (5 bases). CDR3 length: 15 amino acids. The V end was cut by 1 base, the J end by 4 bases, with 13 bases between. The germline V gene encodes CDR1 SGHTA and CDR2 FQGNSA. CDR3 residues: CASSLVRPGTYGYTF. In nucleotides, the CDR3 is TGTGCCAGCAGCTTAGTTCGGCCGGGGACCTATGGCTACACCTTC.

This chain links TRBV15 with TRBJ2-1; D perhaps matches TRBD1 (6 bases). Looked up from germline, CDR1 is LNHNV and CDR2 is YYDKDF (reference sequence). V gave up 0 bases and J gave up 3 bases, with 9 bases separating them. This CDR3 comprises 15 residues. CDR3 amino acids: CATSRDTGYYNEQFF. Here the CDR3 DNA reads TGTGCCACCAGCAGAGATACAGGGTACTACAATGAGCAGTTCTTC.

This clone has just a few counts. CDR3 nucleotides: TGTGCCAGCTCACCTATACAGGGGACGAACACTGAAGCTTTCTTT. It codes for CASSPIQGTNTEAFF. V and J are TRBV18 and TRBJ1-1, with 7 bases lining up with TRBD1. The J segment lost 1 base and the V segment lost 3 bases, leaving 5 bases of the junction unmatched. The germline CDR1 and CDR2 sequences are KGHSH and LQKENI. CDR3 length: 15 residues.

The chain links TRBV9 to TRBJ1-3; unclear D gene. This CDR3 region has 16 residues. The ends were cut back, 0 bases at V and 0 bases at J, with 10 bases in the middle. CDR1 and CDR2 (germline): SGDLS, YYNGEE. The CDR3 DNA sequence: TGTGCCAGCAGCGTAGAGCCAGGAAACTCTGGAAACACCATATATTTT. Translated: CASSVEPGNSGNTIYF. The full variable domain, its missing parts supplied by reference TRBV9 and TRBJ1-3, is DSGVTQTPKHLITATGQRVTLRCSPRSGDLSVYWYQQSLDQGLQFLIQYYNGEERAKGNILERFSAQQFPDLHSELNLSSLELGDSALYFCASSVEPGNSGNTIYFGEGSWLTVV.

In this sample, this clone turned up a few times. The J gene is TRBJ1-3, the V gene TRBV29-1, with TRBD1 identical over 9 bases. This CDR3 is built from 15 residues. The V gene's germline CDR1 is SQVTM and CDR2 ANQGSEA. With 5 bases clipped from V and 1 base from J, the junction kept 6 bases outside the gene matches. The CDR3 coding sequence is TGCAGCGTTCTCGGACAGGGGAGGTCTGGAAACACCATATATTTT. It is translated as CSVLGQGRSGNTIYF.

The V gene is TRBV18, the J gene TRBJ2-7; 8 bases are a match to TRBD1. The CDR3 is made up of 17 amino acids. After removal of 4 bases from V and 0 bases from J, the junction contained 11 bases not matched to a gene. Germline values: CDR1 KGHSH, CDR2 LQKENI. The CDR3 here is CASSRRPAGQDSYEQYF. In DNA form, the CDR3 reads TGTGCCAGCTCACGAAGGCCTGCGGGACAGGACTCCTACGAGCAGTACTTC.

The chain carries TRBV7-2 and TRBJ2-3; no clear D. Germline CDR1 and CDR2: SGHTA and FQGNSA. The V and J ends lost 3 bases and 5 bases respectively, with 6 bases between them. The CDR3 sequence is 12 residues long. CDR3 coding DNA: TGTGCCAGCAGCTTTAATGGAGATACGCAGTATTTT. Amino acids: CASSFNGDTQYF.

The genes are TRBV6-1 and TRBJ2-7, with TRBD1 matching 7 bases. The V gene end was trimmed by 6 bases and the J gene end by 5 bases; junction bases not matched to a gene: 4. The CDR3 spans 12 residues. Germline CDR1 reads MNHNS; CDR2 reads SASEGT. CDR3 DNA: TGTGCCAGCAGGACAGGGTTAAACGAGCAGTACTTC. Translating gives CASRTGLNEQYF.

The J gene is TRBJ2-1, the V gene TRBV9, with 11 bases matching TRBD1. Per the germline V gene, CDR1 is SGDLS and CDR2 is YYNGEE. The CDR3 runs to 16 residues. Trimming at V came to 2 bases and at J to 5 bases, leaving 6 bases not matched to a gene. The CDR3 spells CASSVTPGQGDNEQFF. The CDR3 nucleotides read TGTGCCAGCAGCGTTACCCCGGGACAGGGGGACAATGAGCAGTTCTTC.

As regards this clone: This same CDR3 is encoded by further DNA sequences in the sample. Here the CDR3 DNA reads TGTGCCAGCAGCTTGGGCACCGAAGAGACCCAGTACTTC. Its translation: CASSLGTEETQYF. V and J are TRBV5-4 and TRBJ2-5; D is uncertain. This CDR3 region has 13 residues. From germline, CDR1 is SGHNT and CDR2 YYREEE (reference sequence). The V end lost 0 bases, the J end lost 3 bases, and 6 bases lay between the germline ends.

This clone came up a few times. The chain couples TRBV18 to TRBJ2-5; TRBD1 agrees at 9 bases. Trimming removed 4 bases from V and 0 bases from J; junction bases left unmatched: 6. Germline V gene data show CDR1 as KGHSH and CDR2 as LQKENI. The CDR3 is 16 amino acids. The CDR3 here is CASSQGQGPYQETQYF. The CDR3 nucleotides are TGTGCCAGCTCACAAGGACAGGGGCCGTACCAAGAGACCCAGTACTTC.

This clone has just a few counts. The chain uses TRBV28 and TRBJ2-7, with a possible D match to TRBD1 (6 bases). The V end was cut by 7 bases, the J end by 0 bases, with 10 bases between. The CDR3 is made up of 13 amino acids. Germline CDR1 MDHEN, CDR2 SYDVKM. CDR3 coding DNA: TGTGCCAGCACCCTACAGGGCTCCTACGAGCAGTACTTC. This encodes CASTLQGSYEQYF.

V and J are TRBV27 and TRBJ2-2; possibly TRBD1 or TRBD2 for D (6 bases each). Germline CDR1 reads MNHEY; CDR2 reads SMNVEV (reference sequence). There are 14 residues in the CDR3. With 5 bases removed from V and 5 bases from J, the gap between germline ends came to 12 bases. CDR3 residues: CASSNPGATGELFF. CDR3 sequence (DNA): TGTGCCAGCAGTAATCCGGGGGCGACCGGGGAGCTGTTTTTT.

The chain links TRBV11-3 to TRBJ2-1; 9 nucleotides line up with TRBD2. V shed 0 bases, J shed 5 bases, and the junction held 2 bases outside the gene matches. The CDR3 is 15 residues long. Germline V gene sequence: CDR1 SGHNT, CDR2 YENEEA. Here the CDR3 reads CASSLETSGNNEQFF. DNA of the CDR3: TGTGCCAGCAGCTTAGAGACTAGCGGTAACAATGAGCAGTTCTTC.

Only a few counts were recorded for this clone. The chain recombines TRBV7-9 with TRBJ2-6; perhaps TRBD1 as D (5 bases). Germline values: CDR1 SEHNR, CDR2 FQNEAQ (reference sequence). V was clipped by 3 bases and J by 1 base, with 7 bases between them. The CDR3 spans 15 residues. CDR3 DNA sequence: TGTGCCAGCAGCTTCCAGGGTTCTGGGGCCAACGTCCTGACTTTC. It is translated as CASSFQGSGANVLTF. Filled out from reference TRBV7-9 and TRBJ2-6, the complete variable domain reads DTGVSQNPRHKITKRGQNVTFRCDPISEHNRLYWYRQTLGQGPEFLTYFQNEAQLEKSRLLSDRFSAERPKGSFSTLEIQRTEQGDSAMYLCASSFQGSGANVLTFGAGSRLTVL.

This clone has a handful of counts. The chain carries TRBV28 and TRBJ2-5; D call uncertain. The CDR3 consists of 13 residues. Deletions cut 4 bases from V and 5 bases from J, with 11 bases between. CDR1 and CDR2 (germline): MDHEN, SYDVKM. The CDR3 is CASSSQLRETQYF. In DNA, the CDR3 is TGTGCCAGCAGTTCACAGCTTCGGGAGACCCAGTACTTC.

The rearrangement joins TRBV10-3 to TRBJ2-3, with 12 nucleotides matching TRBD1. This CDR3 has 15 amino acids. Germline assignment: CDR1 ENHRY and CDR2 SYGVKD. V lost 6 bases, J lost 4 bases, and 5 bases stayed unmatched. The CDR3 loop is CAISPGQGASDTQYF. The CDR3 coding sequence is TGTGCCATCAGCCCGGGACAGGGGGCTTCAGATACGCAGTATTTT.

This chain joins TRBV23-1 and TRBJ1-6; 7 bases are a match to TRBD1. TRBV23-1 is designated an ORF whose function remains uncertain. J gave up 3 bases and V 2 bases, and 10 bases lay outside the gene matches. The CDR3 spans 18 residues. The CDR3 sequence is CASSQPIGTEGYNSPLHF. In DNA, the CDR3 is TGCGCCAGCAGTCAACCAATCGGGACAGAGGGCTATAATTCACCCCTCCACTTT.

The sample holds a few counts of this clone. The chain has TRBV4-1 and TRBJ2-3, with TRBD2 matching 7 bases. CDR3 length equals 20 residues. Germline CDR1 reads MGHRA; CDR2 reads YSYEKL. V lost 2 bases to trimming and J lost 5 bases; unmatched junction nucleotides: 22. CDR3 bases: TGCGCCAGCAGCCAATCAACGCCGAGAGAGCACACGCGGGAGATAGATACGCAGTATTTT. It codes for CASSQSTPREHTREIDTQYF.

The chain couples TRBV10-3 to TRBJ2-7; the D gene is possibly TRBD2 (7 bases). With 0 bases removed from V and 1 base from J, the gap between germline ends came to 16 bases. The CDR3 is 17 residues long. Germline V gives CDR1 ENHRY, CDR2 SYGVKD. CDR3 sequence reads: CAISESTVGRGSYEQYF. Here the CDR3 DNA reads TGTGCCATCAGTGAGTCTACTGTGGGGAGGGGGTCCTACGAGCAGTACTTC.

Only a few counts were recorded for this clone. The chain couples TRBV30 to TRBJ1-6; 8 positions match TRBD1. With V trimmed by 5 bases and J by 5 bases, 2 bases remained unmatched. Germline CDR1 GTSNPN, CDR2 SVGIG (reference sequence). This CDR3 is built from 13 residues. The DNA of the CDR3 is TGTGCCTGGGGACAGGGAAATAATTCACCCCTCCACTTT. Translated: CAWGQGNNSPLHF.

The chain uses TRBV30 and TRBJ1-5, with D hard to call. The germline V and J ends were trimmed by 1 base and 1 base, with 11 bases remaining between them. Germline loops: CDR1 GTSNPN, CDR2 SVGIG (reference sequence). CDR3 length equals 15 residues. The CDR3 here is CAWSGSGRSNQPQHF. Here the CDR3 DNA reads TGTGCCTGGAGTGGGAGTGGTAGGAGCAATCAGCCCCAGCATTTT.